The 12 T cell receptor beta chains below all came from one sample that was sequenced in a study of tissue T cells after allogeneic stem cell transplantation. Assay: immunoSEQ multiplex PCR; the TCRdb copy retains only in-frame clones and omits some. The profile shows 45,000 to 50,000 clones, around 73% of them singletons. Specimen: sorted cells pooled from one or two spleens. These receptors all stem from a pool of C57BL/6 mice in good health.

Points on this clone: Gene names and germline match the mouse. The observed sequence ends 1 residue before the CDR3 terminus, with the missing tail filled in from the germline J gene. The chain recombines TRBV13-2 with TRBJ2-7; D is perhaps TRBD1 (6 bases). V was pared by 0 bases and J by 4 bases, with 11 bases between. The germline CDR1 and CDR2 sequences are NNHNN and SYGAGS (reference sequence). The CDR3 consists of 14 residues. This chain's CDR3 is CASGDAGQKYEQYF. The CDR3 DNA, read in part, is TGTGCCAGCGGTGATGCGGGACAAAAGTATGAACAGTAC.

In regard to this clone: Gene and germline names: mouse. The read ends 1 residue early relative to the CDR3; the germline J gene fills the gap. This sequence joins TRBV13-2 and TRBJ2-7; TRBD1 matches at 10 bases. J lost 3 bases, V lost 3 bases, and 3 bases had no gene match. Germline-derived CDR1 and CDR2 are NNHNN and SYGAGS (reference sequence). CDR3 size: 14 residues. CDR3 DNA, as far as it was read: TGTGCCAGCGGTGGCCGGGACAGGGGCTATGAACAGTAC. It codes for CASGGRDRGYEQY. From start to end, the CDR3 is CASGGRDRGYEQYF.

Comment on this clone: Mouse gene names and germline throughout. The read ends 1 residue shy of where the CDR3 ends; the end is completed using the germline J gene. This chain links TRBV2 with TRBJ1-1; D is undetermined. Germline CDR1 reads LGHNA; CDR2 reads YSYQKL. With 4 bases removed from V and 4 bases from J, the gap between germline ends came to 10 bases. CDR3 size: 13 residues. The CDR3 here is CASSPVVITEVFF. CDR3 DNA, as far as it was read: TGTGCCAGCAGCCCGGTCGTAATCACAGAAGTCTTC.

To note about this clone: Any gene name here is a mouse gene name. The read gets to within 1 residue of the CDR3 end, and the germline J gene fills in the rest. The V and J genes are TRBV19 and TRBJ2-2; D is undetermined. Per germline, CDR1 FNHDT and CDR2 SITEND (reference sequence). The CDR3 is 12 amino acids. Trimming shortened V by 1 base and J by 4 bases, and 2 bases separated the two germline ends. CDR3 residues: CASSISTGQLYF. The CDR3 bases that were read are TGTGCCAGCAGTATAAGCACCGGGCAGCTCTAC.

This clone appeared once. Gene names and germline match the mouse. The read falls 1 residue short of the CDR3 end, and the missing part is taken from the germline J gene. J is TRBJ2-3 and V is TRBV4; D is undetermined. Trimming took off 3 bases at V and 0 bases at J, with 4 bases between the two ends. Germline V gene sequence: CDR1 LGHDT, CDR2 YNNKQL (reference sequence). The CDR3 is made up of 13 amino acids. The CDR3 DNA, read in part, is TGTGCCAGCAGCTACATTAGTGCAGAAACGCTGTAT. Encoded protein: CASSYISAETLY. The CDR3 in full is CASSYISAETLYF. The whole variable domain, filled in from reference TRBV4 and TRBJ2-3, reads ETAVFQTPNYHVTQVGNEVSFNCKQTLGHDTMYWYKQDSKKLLKIMFSYNNKQLIVNETVPRRFSPQSSDKAHLNLRIKSVEPEDSAVYLCASSYISAETLYFGSGTRLTVL.

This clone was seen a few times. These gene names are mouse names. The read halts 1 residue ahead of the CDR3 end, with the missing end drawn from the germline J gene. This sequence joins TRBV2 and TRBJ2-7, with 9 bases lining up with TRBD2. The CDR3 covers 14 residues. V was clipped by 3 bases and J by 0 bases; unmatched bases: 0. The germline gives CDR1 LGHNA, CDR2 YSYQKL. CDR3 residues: CASSQTGGSYEQYF. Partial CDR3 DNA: TGTGCCAGCAGCCAGACTGGGGGCTCCTATGAACAGTAC.

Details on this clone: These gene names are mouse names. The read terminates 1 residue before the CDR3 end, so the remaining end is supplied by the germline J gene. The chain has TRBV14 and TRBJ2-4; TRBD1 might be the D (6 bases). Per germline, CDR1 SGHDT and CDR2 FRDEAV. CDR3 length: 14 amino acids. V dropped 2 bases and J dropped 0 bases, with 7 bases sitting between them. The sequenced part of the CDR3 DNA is TGTGCCAGCAGTTTGCAGGGGAGTCAAAACACCTTGTAC. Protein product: CASSLQGSQNTLY. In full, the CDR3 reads CASSLQGSQNTLYF. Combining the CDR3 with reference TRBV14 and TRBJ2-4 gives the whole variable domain EAGVTQSPRYAVLQEGQAVSFWCDPISGHDTLYWYQQPRDQGPQLLVYFRDEAVIDNSQLPSDRFSAVRPKGTNSTLKIQSAKQGDTATYLCASSLQGSQNTLYFGAGTRLSVL.

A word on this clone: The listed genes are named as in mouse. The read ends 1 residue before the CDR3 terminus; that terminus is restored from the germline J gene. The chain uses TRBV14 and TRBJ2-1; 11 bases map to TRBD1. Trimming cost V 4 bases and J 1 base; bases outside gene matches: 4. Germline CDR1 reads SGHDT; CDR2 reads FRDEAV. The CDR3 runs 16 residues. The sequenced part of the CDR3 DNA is TGTGCCAGCAGTGGGGGACAGGGGGTAAACTATGCTGAGCAGTTC. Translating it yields CASSGGQGVNYAEQF. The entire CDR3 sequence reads CASSGGQGVNYAEQFF.

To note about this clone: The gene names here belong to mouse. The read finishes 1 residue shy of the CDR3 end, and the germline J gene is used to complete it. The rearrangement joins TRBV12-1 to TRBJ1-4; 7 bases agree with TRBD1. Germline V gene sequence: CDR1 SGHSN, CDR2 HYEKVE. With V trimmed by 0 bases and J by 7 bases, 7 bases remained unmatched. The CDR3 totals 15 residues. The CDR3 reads CASSLDTGVSERLFF. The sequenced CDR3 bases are TGTGCCAGCTCTCTCGACACAGGGGTGAGCGAAAGATTATTT.

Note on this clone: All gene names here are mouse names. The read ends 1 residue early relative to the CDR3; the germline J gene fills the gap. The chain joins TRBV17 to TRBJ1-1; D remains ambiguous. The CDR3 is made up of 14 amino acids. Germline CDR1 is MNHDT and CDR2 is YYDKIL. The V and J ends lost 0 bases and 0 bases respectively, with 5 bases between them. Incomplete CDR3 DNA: TGTGCTAGCAGTAGAGACATTTCAAACACAGAAGTCTTC. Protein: CASSRDISNTEVF. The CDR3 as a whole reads CASSRDISNTEVFF. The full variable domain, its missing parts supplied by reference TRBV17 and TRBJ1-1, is DTTVKQNPRYKLARVGKPVNLICSQTMNHDTMYWYQKKPNQAPKLLLFYYDKILNREADTFEKFQSSRPNNSFCSLYIGSAGLEYSAMYLCASSRDISNTEVFFGKGTRLTVV.

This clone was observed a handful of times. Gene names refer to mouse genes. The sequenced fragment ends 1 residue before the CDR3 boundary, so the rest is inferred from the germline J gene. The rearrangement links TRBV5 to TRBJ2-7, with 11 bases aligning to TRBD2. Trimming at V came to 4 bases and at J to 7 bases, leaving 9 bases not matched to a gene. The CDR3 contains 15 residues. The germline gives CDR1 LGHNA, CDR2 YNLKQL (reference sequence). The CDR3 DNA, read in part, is TGTGCCAGCAGCCTCCCGGGACTGGGGGTGGGGGAACAGTAC. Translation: CASSLPGLGVGEQY. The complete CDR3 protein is CASSLPGLGVGEQYF.

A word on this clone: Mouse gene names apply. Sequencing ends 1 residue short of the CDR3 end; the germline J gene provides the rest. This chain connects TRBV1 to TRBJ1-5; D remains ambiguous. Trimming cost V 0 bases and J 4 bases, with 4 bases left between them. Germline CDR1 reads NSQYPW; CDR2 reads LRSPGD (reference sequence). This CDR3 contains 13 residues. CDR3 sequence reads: CTCSAETNQAPLF. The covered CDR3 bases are TGCACCTGCAGTGCAGAGACAAACCAGGCTCCGCTT.